This T cell receptor (beta chain) is drawn from a study of blood T cell repertoires in COVID-19. Participants' reported clinical history set cohort assignment. The assay was immunoSEQ multiplex PCR, and TCRdb's table has in-frame clones only and misses some. This table holds fewer than 350,000 clones, around 89% found once. The CDR3 loop spans 18 amino acids. Per germline, CDR1 SGHRS and CDR2 YFSETQ. V trimming: 6 bases; J trimming: 5 bases; junction bases outside the gene matches: 17. The receptor comes from a woman younger than 35 with acute COVID-19. Input material: PBMCs or T cells enriched from blood (not recorded which). The rearrangement uses TRBV5-1 and TRBJ2-3; 11 nucleotides line up with TRBD2. CDR3 DNA sequence: TGCGCCAGCAAGATAACTAGGGGGACTAGCGGTTTGGTAGATACGCAGTATTTT. It is translated as CASKITRGTSGLVDTQYF.